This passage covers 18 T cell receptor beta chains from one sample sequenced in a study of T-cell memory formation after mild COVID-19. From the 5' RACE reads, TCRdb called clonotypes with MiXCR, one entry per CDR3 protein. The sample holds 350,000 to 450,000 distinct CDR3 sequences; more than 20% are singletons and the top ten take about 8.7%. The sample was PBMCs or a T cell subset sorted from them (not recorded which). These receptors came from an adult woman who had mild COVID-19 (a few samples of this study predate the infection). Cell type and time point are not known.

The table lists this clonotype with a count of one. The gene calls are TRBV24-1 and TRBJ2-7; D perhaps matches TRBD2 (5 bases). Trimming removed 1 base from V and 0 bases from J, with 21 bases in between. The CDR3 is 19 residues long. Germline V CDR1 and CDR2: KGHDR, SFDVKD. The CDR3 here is CATSDFEERTRLDSYEQYF. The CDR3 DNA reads TGTGCCACCAGTGATTTTGAGGAGCGGACCCGCCTAGACTCCTACGAGCAGTACTTC.

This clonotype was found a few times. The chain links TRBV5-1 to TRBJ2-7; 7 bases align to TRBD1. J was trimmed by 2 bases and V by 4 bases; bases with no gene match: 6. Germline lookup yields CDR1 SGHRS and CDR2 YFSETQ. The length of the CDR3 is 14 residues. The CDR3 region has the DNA TGCGCCAGCAGCACCATGACAGGGACCTACGAGCAGTACTTC. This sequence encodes CASSTMTGTYEQYF.

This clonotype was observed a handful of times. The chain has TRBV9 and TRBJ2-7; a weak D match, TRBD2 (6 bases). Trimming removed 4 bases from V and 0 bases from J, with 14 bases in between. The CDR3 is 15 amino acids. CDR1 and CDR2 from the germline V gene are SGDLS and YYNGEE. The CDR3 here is CASSPHVGGSYEQYF. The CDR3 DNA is TGTGCCAGCAGCCCCCATGTGGGGGGCTCCTACGAGCAGTACTTC.

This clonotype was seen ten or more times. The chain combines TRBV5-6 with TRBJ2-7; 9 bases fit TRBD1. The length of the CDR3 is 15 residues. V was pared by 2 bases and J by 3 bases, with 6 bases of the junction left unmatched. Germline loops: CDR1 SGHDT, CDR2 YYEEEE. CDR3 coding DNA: TGTGCCAGCAGCTTAGGGGGACAGGGTTACTACGAGCAGTACTTC. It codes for CASSLGGQGYYEQYF.

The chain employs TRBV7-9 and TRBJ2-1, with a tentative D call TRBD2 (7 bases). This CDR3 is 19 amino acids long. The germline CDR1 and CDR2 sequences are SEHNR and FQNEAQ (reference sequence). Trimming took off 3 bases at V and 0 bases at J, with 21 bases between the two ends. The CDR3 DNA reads TGTGCCAGCAGCTTGCCCTCTCTTAGGGGGGGGAGCTCCTACAATGAGCAGTTCTTC. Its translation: CASSLPSLRGGSSYNEQFF.

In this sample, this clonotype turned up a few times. The CDR3, as DNA: TGTGCCAGCAGCTCCCTAGGACTGAGGAACACTGAAGCTTTCTTT. Translating it yields CASSSLGLRNTEAFF. This chain connects TRBV7-2 to TRBJ1-1; D unresolved. Trimming left V 4 bases short and J 1 base short, with 13 bases between. CDR3 length equals 15 residues. Germline loops: CDR1 SGHTA, CDR2 FQGNSA. The variable domain in full, with the rest retrieved from reference TRBV7-2 and TRBJ1-1, is GAGVSQSPSNKVTEKGKDVELRCDPISGHTALYWYRQSLGQGLEFLIYFQGNSAPDKSGLPSDRFSAERTGGSVSTLTIQRTQQEDSAVYLCASSSLGLRNTEAFFGQGTRLTVV.

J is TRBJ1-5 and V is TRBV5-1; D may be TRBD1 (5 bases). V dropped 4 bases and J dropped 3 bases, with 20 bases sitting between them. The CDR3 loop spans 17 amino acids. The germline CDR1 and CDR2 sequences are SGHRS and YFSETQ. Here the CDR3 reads CASSAEPSGANNQPQHF. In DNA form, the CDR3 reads TGCGCCAGCAGCGCCGAGCCATCCGGGGCCAACAATCAGCCCCAGCATTTT.

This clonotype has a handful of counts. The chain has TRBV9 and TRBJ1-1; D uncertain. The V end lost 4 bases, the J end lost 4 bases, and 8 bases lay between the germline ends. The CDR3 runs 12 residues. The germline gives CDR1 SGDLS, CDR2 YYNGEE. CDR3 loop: CASSPMSTEAFF. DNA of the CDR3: TGTGCCAGCAGCCCGATGTCCACTGAAGCTTTCTTT.

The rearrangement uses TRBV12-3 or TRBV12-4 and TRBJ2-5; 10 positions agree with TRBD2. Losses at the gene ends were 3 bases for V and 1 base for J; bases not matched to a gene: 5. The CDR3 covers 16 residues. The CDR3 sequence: CASSFSGGRSQETQYF. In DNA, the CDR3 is TGTGCCAGCAGTTTTAGCGGGGGGCGTAGCCAAGAGACCCAGTACTTC.

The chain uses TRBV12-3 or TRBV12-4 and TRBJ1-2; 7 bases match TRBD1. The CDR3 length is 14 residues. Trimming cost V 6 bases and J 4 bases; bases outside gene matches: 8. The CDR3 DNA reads TGTGCCAGCAGATCCGGGACAGCCTTCTATGGCTACACCTTC. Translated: CASRSGTAFYGYTF.

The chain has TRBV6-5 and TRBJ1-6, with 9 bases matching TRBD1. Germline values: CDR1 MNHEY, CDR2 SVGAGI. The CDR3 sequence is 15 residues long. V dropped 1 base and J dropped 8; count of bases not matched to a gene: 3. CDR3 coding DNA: TGTGCCAGCAGTTACTACGGGACAGGGCATTCACCCCTCCACTTT. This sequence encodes CASSYYGTGHSPLHF.

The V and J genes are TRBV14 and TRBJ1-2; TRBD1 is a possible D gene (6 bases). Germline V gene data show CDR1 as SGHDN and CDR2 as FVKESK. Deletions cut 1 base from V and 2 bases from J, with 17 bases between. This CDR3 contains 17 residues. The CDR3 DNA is TGTGCCAGCAGCCAAGTTGGCAGGGGAACAAAGAACTATGGCTACACCTTC. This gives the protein CASSQVGRGTKNYGYTF.

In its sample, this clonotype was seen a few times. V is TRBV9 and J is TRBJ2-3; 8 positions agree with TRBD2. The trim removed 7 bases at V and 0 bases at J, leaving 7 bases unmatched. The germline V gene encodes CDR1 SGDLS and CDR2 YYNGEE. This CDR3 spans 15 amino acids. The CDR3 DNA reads TGTGCCAGCGCCCGGCCTAGCGGGAGCACAGATACGCAGTATTTT. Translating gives CASARPSGSTDTQYF. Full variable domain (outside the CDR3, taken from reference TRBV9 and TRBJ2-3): DSGVTQTPKHLITATGQRVTLRCSPRSGDLSVYWYQQSLDQGLQFLIQYYNGEERAKGNILERFSAQQFPDLHSELNLSSLELGDSALYFCASARPSGSTDTQYFGPGTRLTVL.

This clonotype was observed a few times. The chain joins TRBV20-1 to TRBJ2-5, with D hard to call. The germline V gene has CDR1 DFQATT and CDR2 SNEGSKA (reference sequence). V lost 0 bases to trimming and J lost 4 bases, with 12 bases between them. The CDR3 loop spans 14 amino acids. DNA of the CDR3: TGCAGTGCTAGAGATCCCCCGGATGGAGAGACCCAGTACTTC. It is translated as CSARDPPDGETQYF.

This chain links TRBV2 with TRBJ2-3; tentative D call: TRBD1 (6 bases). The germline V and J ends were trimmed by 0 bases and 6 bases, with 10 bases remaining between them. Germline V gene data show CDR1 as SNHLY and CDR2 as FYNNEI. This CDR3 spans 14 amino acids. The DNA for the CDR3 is TGTGCCAGCAGTGAAGCGGGGACACGGGATACGCAGTATTTT. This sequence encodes CASSEAGTRDTQYF. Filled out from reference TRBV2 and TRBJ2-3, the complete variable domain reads EPEVTQTPSHQVTQMGQEVILRCVPISNHLYFYWYRQILGQKVEFLVSFYNNEISEKSEIFDDQFSVERPDGSNFTLKIRSTKLEDSAMYFCASSEAGTRDTQYFGPGTRLTVL.

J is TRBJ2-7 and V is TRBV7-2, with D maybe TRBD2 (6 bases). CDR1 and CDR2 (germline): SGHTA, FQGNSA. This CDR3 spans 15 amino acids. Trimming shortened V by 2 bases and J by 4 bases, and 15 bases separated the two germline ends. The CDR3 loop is CASSLRRLGRYEQYF. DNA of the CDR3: TGTGCCAGCAGCTTACGGAGACTAGGTCGGTACGAGCAGTACTTC.

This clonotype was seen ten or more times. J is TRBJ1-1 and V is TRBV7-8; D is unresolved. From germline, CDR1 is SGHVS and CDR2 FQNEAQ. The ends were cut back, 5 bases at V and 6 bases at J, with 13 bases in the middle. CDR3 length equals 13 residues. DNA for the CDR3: TGTGCCAGCAGCCTTGGATGGGCCTCTGAAGCTTTCTTT. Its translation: CASSLGWASEAFF.

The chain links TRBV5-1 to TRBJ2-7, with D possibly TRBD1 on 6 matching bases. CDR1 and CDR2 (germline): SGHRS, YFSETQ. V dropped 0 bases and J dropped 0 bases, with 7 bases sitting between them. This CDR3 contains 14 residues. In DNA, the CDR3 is TGCGCCAGCAGCTTGGTACAGGGCTCCTACGAGCAGTACTTC. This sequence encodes CASSLVQGSYEQYF. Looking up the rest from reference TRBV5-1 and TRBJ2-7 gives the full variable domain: KAGVTQTPRYLIKTRGQQVTLSCSPISGHRSVSWYQQTPGQGLQFLFEYFSETQRNKGNFPGRFSGRQFSNSRSEMNVSTLELGDSALYLCASSLVQGSYEQYFGPGTRLTVT.